One sample yielded the 15 T cell receptor beta chains listed below, sequenced in a study of cytomegalovirus exposure and HLA in healthy donors. Primers included in the PCR were 60 Vbeta and 13 Jbeta primers. Only in-frame clones appear in the TCRdb table, and some are missing; sequencing was by immunoSEQ multiplex PCR. The sample gives around 160,000 clones, over 65% of which show up once; roughly an eighth is in the top ten. Sequencing was carried out using PBMCs. The source of these receptors is a man in his forties in good health and CMV-seropositive.

This clone was seen only a few times. The J gene is TRBJ2-7, the V gene TRBV27, with D possibly TRBD2 on 5 matching bases. This CDR3 is 13 amino acids long. V was shortened by 5 bases and J by 6 bases, with 14 bases between the two germline ends. Per germline, CDR1 MNHEY and CDR2 SMNVEV (reference sequence). CDR3 nucleotide sequence: TGTGCCAGCAGTCCAACCGTGGCGGGCGAGCAGTACTTC. Its translation: CASSPTVAGEQYF.

This clone was recorded a few times. This sequence joins TRBV11-3 and TRBJ2-2; tentatively, D is TRBD1 (5 bases). V lost 2 bases and J 1 base, leaving 5 bases between the germline ends. This CDR3 is built from 14 residues. Germline CDR1 reads SGHNT; CDR2 reads YENEEA. CDR3 sequence reads: CASSLRGNTGELFF. CDR3 coding DNA: TGTGCCAGCAGCTTAAGGGGGAACACCGGGGAGCTGTTTTTT. The whole variable domain, filled in from reference TRBV11-3 and TRBJ2-2, reads EAGVVQSPRYKIIEKKQPVAFWCNPISGHNTLYWYLQNLGQGPELLIRYENEEAVDDSQLPKDRFSAERLKGVDSTLKIQPAELGDSAVYLCASSLRGNTGELFFGEGSRLTVL.

The rearrangement links TRBV4-3 to TRBJ1-3; D is unresolved. The CDR3 sequence is 15 residues long. Germline values: CDR1 LGHNA, CDR2 YSLEER. V was pared by 4 bases and J by 2 bases, with 12 bases between. The CDR3 here is CASSPQSRTGNTIYF. The CDR3 nucleotides read TGCGCCAGCAGCCCCCAAAGCAGGACTGGAAACACCATATATTTT.

Comment on this clone: The same CDR3 also results from other DNA sequences found in this sample. The CDR3 nucleotides are TGTGCCAGCAGCTTGGCCGCAGGCAACACCATATATTTT. This codes for CASSLAAGNTIYF. V usage is TRBV5-4 and J usage is TRBJ1-3; D not resolved. In germline, CDR1 is SGHNT, CDR2 YYREEE (reference sequence). The V end lost 0 bases, the J end lost 7 bases, and 8 bases lay between the germline ends. The CDR3 length is 13 residues.

The chain employs TRBV5-4 and TRBJ2-7, with a tentative D call TRBD2 (6 bases). The CDR3 contains 12 residues. CDR1 and CDR2 (germline): SGHNT, YYREEE (reference sequence). V lost 10 bases, J lost 7 bases, and 18 bases lay in between. The CDR3 DNA is TGTGCCTCTGGGCAGGGAGGTCGAGAGCAGTACTTC. Translating it yields CASGQGGREQYF.

This clone was seen more than once but under ten times. V gene TRBV28 combines with J gene TRBJ1-1, with D unresolved. The CDR3 covers 13 residues. Trimming shortened V by 2 bases and J by 11 bases, and 15 bases separated the two germline ends. CDR1 is MDHEN, CDR2 SYDVKM, per germline. The CDR3 spells CASSLRGLTLAFF. The CDR3 nucleotides are TGTGCCAGCAGTTTACGAGGTCTAACGTTGGCTTTCTTT.

This clone was seen just once. This chain uses TRBV9 with TRBJ1-4; possibly TRBD1 for D (5 bases). Germline loops: CDR1 SGDLS, CDR2 YYNGEE. Deletions cut 4 bases from V and 8 bases from J, with 18 bases between. This CDR3 region has 15 residues. Here the CDR3 DNA reads TGTGCCAGCAGCCCCTCGGGGGGGTCTCCAGAAAAACTGTTTTTT. Translated: CASSPSGGSPEKLFF.

This clone was detected only once. The CDR3 bases are TGTGCCAGCAGCTTAGATCTGGCTAGCGCCTACGAGCAGTACTTC. This codes for CASSLDLASAYEQYF. The chain carries TRBV7-2 and TRBJ2-7, with D perhaps TRBD2 (6 bases). Per the germline V gene, CDR1 is SGHTA and CDR2 is FQGNSA. The ends were cut back, 1 base at V and 2 bases at J, with 12 bases in the middle. The CDR3 totals 15 residues.

CDR3: CATSRDPAYTEAFF. As DNA, the CDR3 is TGTGCCACCAGCAGAGATCCCGCGTACACTGAAGCTTTCTTT. The rearrangement joins TRBV15 to TRBJ1-1; D not resolved. The germline V gene has CDR1 LNHNV and CDR2 YYDKDF (reference sequence). Trimming removed 0 bases at V and 3 bases at J, with 8 bases between. This CDR3 spans 14 amino acids.

The CDR3 DNA reads TGTGCCAGCTCCGGGACAGGGCGGGATACGCAGTATTTT. This sequence encodes CASSGTGRDTQYF. The chain couples TRBV9 to TRBJ2-3; 9 nucleotides line up with TRBD1. Germline V gene data show CDR1 as SGDLS and CDR2 as YYNGEE. This CDR3 comprises 13 residues. The V and J ends lost 7 bases and 6 bases, in that order; junction bases with no gene match: 6.

The chain is built from TRBV5-6 and TRBJ2-5, with 8 bases identical to TRBD2. V was clipped by 1 base and J by 1 base; unmatched bases: 3. Looked up from germline, CDR1 is SGHDT and CDR2 is YYEEEE. This CDR3 comprises 15 residues. In nucleotides, the CDR3 is TGTGCCAGCAGCTTGAGGAGCGGGAGCCAAGAGACCCAGTACTTC. Amino acid sequence: CASSLRSGSQETQYF.

The rearrangement uses TRBV5-1 and TRBJ2-2; no clear D. V lost 0 bases and J lost 6, with 3 bases in between. This CDR3 region has 12 residues. Germline lookup yields CDR1 SGHRS and CDR2 YFSETQ. The CDR3 loop reads CASSLGPGELFF. The CDR3 region has the DNA TGCGCCAGCAGCTTGGGGCCCGGGGAGCTGTTTTTT. The variable domain in full, completed from reference TRBV5-1 and TRBJ2-2, reads KAGVTQTPRYLIKTRGQQVTLSCSPISGHRSVSWYQQTPGQGLQFLFEYFSETQRNKGNFPGRFSGRQFSNSRSEMNVSTLELGDSALYLCASSLGPGELFFGEGSRLTVL.

The V gene is TRBV19, the J gene TRBJ2-2; D not certain. The CDR3 contains 16 residues. The V end lost 7 bases, the J end lost 4 bases, and 19 bases lay between the germline ends. The germline V gene encodes CDR1 LNHDA and CDR2 SQIVND (reference sequence). CDR3 DNA sequence: TGTGCCAGTATGGCTAGTCGGTCAGCTTCCACCGGGGAGCTGTTTTTT. This codes for CASMASRSASTGELFF.

This chain links TRBV2 with TRBJ2-7; D not certain. Germline CDR1 is SNHLY and CDR2 is FYNNEI. This CDR3 contains 12 residues. V was clipped by 6 bases and J by 2 bases, with 8 bases between them. CDR3 residues: CASRPETYEQYF. DNA for the CDR3: TGTGCCAGCAGGCCTGAGACCTACGAGCAGTACTTC.

This clone was observed a single time. The CDR3 spells CASSLGVAGRYEQYF. CDR3 coding DNA: TGTGCCAGCAGCCTGGGAGTAGCGGGACGCTACGAGCAGTACTTC. The chain links TRBV9 to TRBJ2-7; 8 bases fit TRBD2. Germline CDR1 is SGDLS and CDR2 is YYNGEE. V shed 4 bases, J shed 3 bases, and the junction held 9 bases outside the gene matches. The CDR3 runs to 15 residues.